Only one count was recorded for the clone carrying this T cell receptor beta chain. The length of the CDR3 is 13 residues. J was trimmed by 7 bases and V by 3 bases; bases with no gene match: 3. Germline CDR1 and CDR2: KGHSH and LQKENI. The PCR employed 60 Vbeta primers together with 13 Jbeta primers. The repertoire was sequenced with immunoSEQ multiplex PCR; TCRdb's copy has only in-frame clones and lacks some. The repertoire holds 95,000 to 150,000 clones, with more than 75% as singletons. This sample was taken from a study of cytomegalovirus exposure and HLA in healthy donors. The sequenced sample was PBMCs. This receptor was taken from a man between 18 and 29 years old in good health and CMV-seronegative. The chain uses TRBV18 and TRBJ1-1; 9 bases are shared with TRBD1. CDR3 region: CASSPGDRDEAFF. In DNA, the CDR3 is TGTGCCAGCTCACCGGGGGACAGGGATGAAGCTTTCTTT.